A selection of T cell receptor beta chains follows, all from one sample in a study of blood T cells in healthy people across ages. One entry per CDR3 protein, called by TCRdb with MiXCR from the 5' RACE reads. The top ten clones hold roughly 8.2% of a sample with some 1.5 million distinct CDR3 sequences, 25% to 30% of them seen once. Sequencing used blood. The receptor set was obtained from a woman in her twenties or thirties in good health. Each CDR3 is given with its conserved first and last residue. The order of the fields is CDR3 DNA, CDR3 protein, clone size, D gene, V gene, J gene. The D gene is left open where the match is weak. Only some rows state a clone size, as once, few, many or a class for expanded clones.

CDR3 DNA: TGCGCCAGCAGCCTAATGACAGGGAGGAGAAACACCATATATTTT
CDR3 protein: CASSLMTGRRNTIYF
clone size: .
D gene: TRBD1
V gene: TRBV10-2
J gene: TRBJ1-3

CDR3 DNA: TGCGCCAGCAGCCAAGGGACAGGGGAGAATGGAAAGCTGTTTTTT
CDR3 protein: CASSQGTGENGKLFF
clone size: .
D gene: TRBD1
V gene: TRBV4-3
J gene: TRBJ1-4

CDR3 DNA: TGTGCCAGCAGTTTCATGGGGGAGGGGCTCGGGGAGCAGTACTTC
CDR3 protein: CASSFMGEGLGEQYF
clone size: .
D gene: TRBD2
V gene: TRBV12-3/TRBV12-4
J gene: TRBJ2-5

CDR3 DNA: TGTGCCAGCAGCTTATATTCAGGGTCCGGCTACGAGCAGTACTTC
CDR3 protein: CASSLYSGSGYEQYF
clone size: .
D gene: .
V gene: TRBV13
J gene: TRBJ2-7

CDR3 DNA: TGTGCCAGCAGTTCTTTCGATGGCTACACCTTC
CDR3 protein: CASSSFDGYTF
clone size: many
D gene: .
V gene: TRBV6-5
J gene: TRBJ1-2

CDR3 DNA: TGCGCCAGCAGCTTGGATTCCGGCCGTAATCAGCCCCAGCATTTT
CDR3 protein: CASSLDSGRNQPQHF
clone size: .
D gene: .
V gene: TRBV5-1
J gene: TRBJ1-5

CDR3 DNA: TGTGCCAGCAGTAAGGAACCTCGGGCGGCAAATCGAGCTTTCTTT
CDR3 protein: CASSKEPRAANRAFF
clone size: .
D gene: .
V gene: TRBV3-1
J gene: TRBJ1-1

CDR3 DNA: TGTGCCAGCAGTCGCAGGGTGGACGAGCAGTACTTC
CDR3 protein: CASSRRVDEQYF
clone size: many
D gene: .
V gene: TRBV12-3/TRBV12-4
J gene: TRBJ2-7

CDR3 DNA: TGTGCCAGCAGCCAACTAGGGCCCGTAGATGGCTACACCTTC
CDR3 protein: CASSQLGPVDGYTF
clone size: .
D gene: .
V gene: TRBV3-1
J gene: TRBJ1-2

CDR3 DNA: TGCAGTGCGACGCCAGGAATTAGCAATCAGCCCCAGCATTTT
CDR3 protein: CSATPGISNQPQHF
clone size: many
D gene: .
V gene: TRBV20-1
J gene: TRBJ1-5

CDR3 DNA: TGCAGTGCTAGGCGGAGCGGGGAGGCCACTGAGACCCAGTACTTC
CDR3 protein: CSARRSGEATETQYF
clone size: few
D gene: TRBD2
V gene: TRBV20-1
J gene: TRBJ2-5

CDR3 DNA: TGCGCCAGCAGGGGGGGAGTTGGAATTGGTTTTGACTACACCTTC
CDR3 protein: CASRGGVGIGFDYTF
clone size: few
D gene: .
V gene: TRBV5-1
J gene: TRBJ1-2

CDR3 DNA: TGTGCCAGCAGCTACAGGCTAATAAACGAGCAGTACTTC
CDR3 protein: CASSYRLINEQYF
clone size: many
D gene: .
V gene: TRBV12-3/TRBV12-4
J gene: TRBJ2-7

CDR3 DNA: TGCAGTGCTAGAAAGGCCGAGCTGTACTTC
CDR3 protein: CSARKAELYF
clone size: .
D gene: .
V gene: TRBV20-1
J gene: TRBJ2-7

CDR3 DNA: TGTGCCAGCAGCTTAGTTAGTTCTGGGCCAGATACGCAGTATTTT
CDR3 protein: CASSLVSSGPDTQYF
clone size: .
D gene: .
V gene: TRBV7-2
J gene: TRBJ2-3

CDR3 DNA: TGTGCCAGCAGCTTAGTAGTGGGGTTTGCGGACTACACCTTC
CDR3 protein: CASSLVVGFADYTF
clone size: few
D gene: .
V gene: TRBV7-9
J gene: TRBJ1-2

CDR3 DNA: TGCAGTGCTAAGCTGACAGGGGAGAGCTATGGCTACACCTTC
CDR3 protein: CSAKLTGESYGYTF
clone size: .
D gene: TRBD1
V gene: TRBV20-1
J gene: TRBJ1-2

CDR3 DNA: TGTGCCAGCAGTCTCCTGACGGTCACAGATACGCAGTATTTT
CDR3 protein: CASSLLTVTDTQYF
clone size: .
D gene: .
V gene: TRBV12-3/TRBV12-4
J gene: TRBJ2-3

CDR3 DNA: TGTGCCAGCAGCGCTGGGATAGTCGCTGAAGCTTTCTTT
CDR3 protein: CASSAGIVAEAFF
clone size: .
D gene: .
V gene: TRBV9
J gene: TRBJ1-1

CDR3 DNA: TGCAGCGTTAAGCAGGGTAATGAGGGCTACACCTTC
CDR3 protein: CSVKQGNEGYTF
clone size: .
D gene: .
V gene: TRBV29-1
J gene: TRBJ1-2

CDR3 DNA: TGTGCCAGCAGCTCCCGAGGGAGCAATGAGCAGTTCTTC
CDR3 protein: CASSSRGSNEQFF
clone size: few
D gene: .
V gene: TRBV7-2
J gene: TRBJ2-1

CDR3 DNA: TGCAGCGTTGGCAGACGACAGGGATCGGAAAAACTGTTTTTT
CDR3 protein: CSVGRRQGSEKLFF
clone size: few
D gene: TRBD1
V gene: TRBV29-1
J gene: TRBJ1-4

CDR3 DNA: TGTGCCAGCAGCGTTGGTCCCGGAAATAGCGGGGCGGAGAAGTACAATGAGCAGTTCTTC
CDR3 protein: CASSVGPGNSGAEKYNEQFF
clone size: .
D gene: TRBD2
V gene: TRBV9
J gene: TRBJ2-1

CDR3 DNA: TGTGCCAGCAGGCTGTCTAGCGGGAGGGATTCTCCTGAGCAGTTCTTC
CDR3 protein: CASRLSSGRDSPEQFF
clone size: few
D gene: TRBD2
V gene: TRBV6-1
J gene: TRBJ2-1

CDR3 DNA: TGCGCCAGCAGCCACGGCCAGGGAGACCCCGTCCTCTATGGCTACACCTTC
CDR3 protein: CASSHGQGDPVLYGYTF
clone size: .
D gene: .
V gene: TRBV4-1
J gene: TRBJ1-2

CDR3 DNA: TGTGTCAGCAGTCCCCGGACAGGGAAGAGGTCGGAGACCCAGTACTTC
CDR3 protein: CVSSPRTGKRSETQYF
clone size: .
D gene: TRBD1
V gene: TRBV28
J gene: TRBJ2-5

CDR3 DNA: TGCAGCGTTGGGGAGGGAACCCGCGCCGAGCAGTACTTC
CDR3 protein: CSVGEGTRAEQYF
clone size: many
D gene: TRBD2
V gene: TRBV29-1
J gene: TRBJ2-7

CDR3 DNA: TGCGCCAGCAGCCCTACGGGACTAGCGGGATACCGAGGTTCGGAGCAGTTCTTC
CDR3 protein: CASSPTGLAGYRGSEQFF
clone size: many
D gene: TRBD2
V gene: TRBV4-3
J gene: TRBJ2-1

CDR3 DNA: TGTAGCGTGGGACGGATTGGGAATGAGCAGTTCTTC
CDR3 protein: CSVGRIGNEQFF
clone size: .
D gene: .
V gene: TRBV29-1
J gene: TRBJ2-1

CDR3 DNA: TGTGCCAGCACCCGTCGAGGTAACCGGGCTAATGAAAAACCGTTTTTT
CDR3 protein: CASTRRGNRANEKPFF
clone size: .
D gene: .
V gene: TRBV28
J gene: TRBJ1-4

CDR3 DNA: TGTGCCAGCAGACAACAGGGGGCGAGGATTGAAAAACTGTTTTTT
CDR3 protein: CASRQQGARIEKLFF
clone size: .
D gene: TRBD1
V gene: TRBV12-3/TRBV12-4
J gene: TRBJ1-4

CDR3 DNA: TGCAGTGCTAGAGATCTGGGGGGCGTGAATCAGCCCCAGCATTTT
CDR3 protein: CSARDLGGVNQPQHF
clone size: .
D gene: .
V gene: TRBV20-1
J gene: TRBJ1-5

CDR3 DNA: TGTGCCATCAGTGAGACCAGGGGGGTAGTTTTGAACACTGAAGCTTTCTTT
CDR3 protein: CAISETRGVVLNTEAFF
clone size: .
D gene: TRBD1
V gene: TRBV10-3
J gene: TRBJ1-1

CDR3 DNA: TGTGCCAGCAGCCAAAGGTGGGTTACCGGTGGCGAGCAGTACTTC
CDR3 protein: CASSQRWVTGGEQYF
clone size: few
D gene: .
V gene: TRBV3-1
J gene: TRBJ2-7

CDR3 DNA: TGTGCCAGCAGTTCCCCCCGGACTAGCGGGAGTGGTAGGACAGATACGCAGTATTTT
CDR3 protein: CASSSPRTSGSGRTDTQYF
clone size: .
D gene: TRBD2
V gene: TRBV7-2
J gene: TRBJ2-3

CDR3 DNA: TGTGCCAGCAGCGCAGGGGCCGGGACAGGGACTCGGGGCTACACCTTC
CDR3 protein: CASSAGAGTGTRGYTF
clone size: .
D gene: TRBD1
V gene: TRBV9
J gene: TRBJ1-2

CDR3 DNA: TGTGCCAGCAGGGCTGGAAACACCATATATTTT
CDR3 protein: CASRAGNTIYF
clone size: few
D gene: .
V gene: TRBV12-3/TRBV12-4
J gene: TRBJ1-3

CDR3 DNA: TGTACCAGCAGCCCTACTAGCGGGGGGGGCGGTGAGCAGTTCTTC
CDR3 protein: CTSSPTSGGGGEQFF
clone size: .
D gene: TRBD2
V gene: TRBV5-4
J gene: TRBJ2-1

CDR3 DNA: TGTGCCAGCACCCTAACACAGGGGAACTACGAGCAGTACTTC
CDR3 protein: CASTLTQGNYEQYF
clone size: .
D gene: TRBD1
V gene: TRBV12-3/TRBV12-4
J gene: TRBJ2-7

CDR3 DNA: TGTGCCAGCAGTTTCAGCGGGGGGGCCCTGCGTGAGCAGTTCTTC
CDR3 protein: CASSFSGGALREQFF
clone size: few
D gene: TRBD2
V gene: TRBV7-2
J gene: TRBJ2-1

CDR3 DNA: TGTGCCGGCAGTGAATCCCAGGTGAACTATGGCTACACCTTC
CDR3 protein: CAGSESQVNYGYTF
clone size: .
D gene: .
V gene: TRBV2
J gene: TRBJ1-2

CDR3 DNA: TGTGCCAGCTCAGCCACTAGGGATGGCTACACCTTC
CDR3 protein: CASSATRDGYTF
clone size: .
D gene: .
V gene: TRBV18
J gene: TRBJ1-2

CDR3 DNA: TGTGCCAGCAGCTATACTTACTCCGGGACCCAGTACTTC
CDR3 protein: CASSYTYSGTQYF
clone size: many
D gene: .
V gene: TRBV5-5
J gene: TRBJ2-5

CDR3 DNA: TGTGCCAGCAGCCTCCCCCATGACGGCACCGGGGAGCTGTTTTTT
CDR3 protein: CASSLPHDGTGELFF
clone size: .
D gene: .
V gene: TRBV6-5
J gene: TRBJ2-2

CDR3 DNA: TGTGCCAGCAGTCCAGAGGGGGGGGACAATCAGCCCCAGCATTTT
CDR3 protein: CASSPEGGDNQPQHF
clone size: .
D gene: .
V gene: TRBV12-3/TRBV12-4
J gene: TRBJ1-5

CDR3 DNA: TGTGCCAGCTCATCTGGCCTCGGGGCCAACGTCCTGACTTTC
CDR3 protein: CASSSGLGANVLTF
clone size: many
D gene: .
V gene: TRBV28
J gene: TRBJ2-6

CDR3 DNA: TGTGCCAGCAGCTTGGGCGGGACTATGCACACAGATACGCAGTATTTT
CDR3 protein: CASSLGGTMHTDTQYF
clone size: few
D gene: TRBD2
V gene: TRBV11-2
J gene: TRBJ2-3

CDR3 DNA: TGTGCCAGCAGGGAAGGGACTAGCGGGACCTATGAGCAGTTCTTC
CDR3 protein: CASREGTSGTYEQFF
clone size: .
D gene: TRBD2
V gene: TRBV12-3/TRBV12-4
J gene: TRBJ2-1

CDR3 DNA: TGCGCCAGCAGCTTAGCCAGGGGGAACGAGCAGTACTTC
CDR3 protein: CASSLARGNEQYF
clone size: many
D gene: TRBD1
V gene: TRBV7-2
J gene: TRBJ2-7

CDR3 DNA: TGTGTCAGCAGCTGCGATCCCTCCTACAATGAGCAGTTCTTC
CDR3 protein: CVSSCDPSYNEQFF
clone size: few
D gene: .
V gene: TRBV7-2
J gene: TRBJ2-1

CDR3 DNA: TGTGCCAGCAGTAGGGACCCTGGGGGCAATGAGCAGTTCTTC
CDR3 protein: CASSRDPGGNEQFF
clone size: few
D gene: .
V gene: TRBV2
J gene: TRBJ2-1

CDR3 DNA: TGTGCCAGCAGTAAAACAGGCTGCAATCAGCCCCAGCATTTT
CDR3 protein: CASSKTGCNQPQHF
clone size: .
D gene: .
V gene: TRBV6-4
J gene: TRBJ1-5

CDR3 DNA: TGTGCCATCAGTCAAGAAAGCAACGAGCAGTACTTC
CDR3 protein: CAISQESNEQYF
clone size: many
D gene: .
V gene: TRBV6-6
J gene: TRBJ2-7